This T cell receptor beta chain is drawn from a study of shared clonotypes between healthy human individuals (TCRdb year 2020). About the full investigation: The cohort included a few men and a couple of women between 18 and 49 years of age. Each donor's leukapheresis produced roughly between roughly 0.85 and 9.5 billion PBMCs. Blood TCR repertoires of roughly 5 healthy adults were deeply sequenced to estimate repertoire size and the extent of clonotype sharing between individuals. To increase sequencing depth and limit assay-specific biases, TCR repertoire library preparation and sequencing were carried out by different laboratories using diverse techniques.

Beyond this particular receptor, the publication reports: Only blood was sampled, and tissue TCR repertoires likely differ from those in blood. Pairwise subsampling led to the expectation that sequencing depth would affect the degree of clonotype sharing among donors. Because the study included only a small number of donors, the genetic and exposure-history diversity represented was limited.

The donors were healthy, HIV-negative adults who had no recently reported acute infections or vaccinations. Every donor was a Caucasian adult residing in Nashville, Tennessee, USA. For unsorted samples, tens of millions of PBMCs were counted, and genomic DNA was extracted using the QIAamp DNA Blood Mini kit. Blood was obtained by leukapheresis, after which PBMCs were separated by Ficoll-Histopaque density gradient centrifugation and cryopreserved in liquid nitrogen vapor phase. Using the deep immunoSEQ assay, TCR CDR3 regions were amplified from genomic DNA by multiplex PCR. Extracted genomic DNA from each cell subset was distributed evenly across all wells of several immunoSEQ 96-well plates, and each plate was treated as a replicate. For unsorted PBMC, each replicate PCR was loaded with roughly 0.3 ug genomic DNA, equivalent to 25,000 to 35,000 T cell genomes. Genomic DNA from unsorted PBMC was sequenced over ten immunoSEQ deep assay plates. Purified libraries were quantified with a Qubit 3.0 fluorometer, sized on a Bioanalyzer 2100, and re-quantified with the KAPA Library Quantification kit. A separate single-read 150-cycle Illumina NextSeq 550 flow cell was used to sequence each immunoSEQ 96-well plate. Per the source publication's procedure: Because the immunoSEQ output held only junctional sequences and lacked quality scores, the filtering could not match the filtering applied to full-length reads. Sequences were annotated with PyIR, a Python wrapper for IgBLAST v1.9, and V/J genes and CDR3 were assigned using IMGT germline references. Reads were removed for weak V/J assignments (E-value above 1e-6), missing CDR3, stop codons, out-of-frame junctions, or ambiguous translated residues. V3J clonotypes were defined as sequences sharing an identical inferred V gene, J gene, and CDR3 amino acid sequence. Percentage overlap between repertoires was computed as shared unique clonotypes divided by the size of the smaller repertoire. RTK rarefaction, the Chao1 estimator, and Recon v2.1 estimates of unobserved clonotypes were used to assess repertoire richness. Drawn from immuneACCESS, this table holds only the in-frame rearrangements with V and J called that TCRdb kept. Clones are partly lost; checked studies trace under half to an unresolved V gene and leave the rest unexplained. D and trimming were read from the DNA, whereas the V and J calls and clone size are those reported in that table. In this sample the table shows about 490,000 clones, 79% of which occur a single time. Of the sample, about an eighth falls within the top ten clones.

The CDR3 sequence holds 12 residues, the cysteine and phenylalanine included. Only the CDR3 DNA stays, 36 bases, in frame from base 1. The germline V gene gives CDR1 as LGHNT and CDR2 as FRNRAP. V loses 6 bases, J loses 5 bases, and the germline ends lie 10 bases apart. Details on this clone: This receptor's antigen is unknown. No base qualities exist here, and no much larger clone lies one base off it.

Sequenced input: PBMCs. The source of this sequence is a woman aged 40 to 50 in good health. Some clones in this sample may be carry-over from other donors' samples. The chain is encoded by TRBV12-5 joined to TRBJ2-5; the D gene lacks a confident call. The DNA sequence is TGTGCTAGTGGGGGGTCTGGCGAGACCCAGTACTTC. It translates as CASGGSGETQYF.